This TCR beta chain was recovered during a study of blood T cell repertoires in COVID-19. The overall study: There were acute and convalescent COVID-19 samples, and they came from the United States, Italy and Spain. PBMCs, B-cell-depleted T cells, or T cells provided the cDNA or gDNA that made up the material.

In the original analysis: Amplifying reference gene primers gave estimates of nucleated cell counts. Only in-frame clones appear in the TCRdb table, and some are missing; sequencing was by immunoSEQ multiplex PCR. V, J and clone size are taken as reported in that table, and D and trimming were inferred from the DNA itself. The repertoire holds 56,000 or so clones, with more than 90% as singletons. V lost 2 bases and J 6 bases, leaving 10 bases between the germline ends. CDR3 length: 14 amino acids. Looked up from germline, CDR1 is MNHEY and CDR2 is SMNVEV (reference sequence). The clonotype comes from a man in his fifties with active COVID-19. This chain connects TRBV27 to TRBJ2-2, with D maybe TRBD2 (5 bases). Sequencing was done on a sample of peripheral blood. The CDR3 nucleotides are TGTGCCAGCAGTTTAATTCGGGGTTCCGGGGAGCTGTTTTTT. Protein product: CASSLIRGSGELFF.